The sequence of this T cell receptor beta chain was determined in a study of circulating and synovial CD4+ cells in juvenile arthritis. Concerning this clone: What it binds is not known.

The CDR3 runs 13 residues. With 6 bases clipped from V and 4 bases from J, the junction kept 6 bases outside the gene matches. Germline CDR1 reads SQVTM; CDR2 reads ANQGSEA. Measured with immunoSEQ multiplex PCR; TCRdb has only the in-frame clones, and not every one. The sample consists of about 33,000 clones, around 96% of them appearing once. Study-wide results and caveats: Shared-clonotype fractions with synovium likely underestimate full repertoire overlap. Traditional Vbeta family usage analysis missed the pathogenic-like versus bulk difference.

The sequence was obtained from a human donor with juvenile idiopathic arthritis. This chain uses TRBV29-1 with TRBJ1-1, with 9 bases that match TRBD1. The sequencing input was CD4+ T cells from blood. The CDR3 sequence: CSVSGTGITEAFF. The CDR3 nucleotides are TGCAGCGTATCCGGGACAGGGATCACTGAAGCTTTCTTT.